This T cell receptor (beta chain) was observed in a study of cytomegalovirus exposure and HLA in healthy donors. The donors were in the approximately 110-subject validation cohort; that cohort was separate from the approximately 670-subject first cohort. The method was immunoSEQ multiplex PCR; TCRdb's version includes in-frame clones alone and lacks a portion of them. The sample shows 65,000 to 90,000 clones, 95% of them seen only once. The sequenced sample was PBMCs. The receptor comes from a man aged 18 to 30 in good health and CMV-seronegative.

CDR3 in DNA: TGTGCCAGCAGTTTTATCTCGGGTAACTATGGCTACACCTTC. Translated: CASSFISGNYGYTF. The gene calls are TRBV27 and TRBJ1-2; D remains ambiguous. Germline V lookup: CDR1 MNHEY, CDR2 SMNVEV (reference sequence). CDR3 size: 14 residues. Trimming took off 3 bases at V and 1 base at J, with 9 bases between the two ends.